Listed below are T cell receptor beta chains from one sample, sequenced in a study of early T cells in non-severe SARS-CoV-2 infection. TCRdb itself ran the 5' RACE reads through MiXCR, one entry per CDR3 protein. This sample carries 100,000 to 120,000 distinct CDR3 sequences, roughly 12% of them seen once, and the ten largest clones take less than 3.5%. The sample taken for sequencing was whole blood. The receptors come from an adult who was a healthcare worker with PCR-confirmed SARS-CoV-2 infection or an uninfected control (not recorded which). CDR3s include the opening cysteine and the closing phenylalanine or tryptophan. Fields, in order: J gene, V gene, clone size, D gene, CDR3 protein, CDR3 DNA. D genes are given only for firm matches. Expanded clones get a size class; other rows say once, few or many, or leave the size out.

j_call: TRBJ2-1
v_call: TRBV11-2
clone_size: .
d_call: .
cdr3_aa: CASSPPGLYNEQFF
cdr3_nt: TGTGCCAGCAGCCCCCCGGGCCTTTACAATGAGCAGTTCTTC

j_call: TRBJ2-1
v_call: TRBV29-1
clone_size: .
d_call: .
cdr3_aa: CSARRERFLNEQFF
cdr3_nt: TGCAGCGCCAGACGAGAGAGATTTCTTAATGAGCAGTTCTTC

j_call: TRBJ2-6
v_call: TRBV27
clone_size: .
d_call: .
cdr3_aa: CASSFSPLYRGGGSGANVLTF
cdr3_nt: TGTGCCAGCAGTTTCTCACCCCTCTACAGGGGAGGGGGCTCTGGGGCCAACGTCCTGACTTTC

j_call: TRBJ1-5
v_call: TRBV2
clone_size: .
d_call: .
cdr3_aa: CASIGGREVGQPQHF
cdr3_nt: TGTGCCAGCATTGGTGGCAGGGAGGTAGGACAGCCCCAGCATTTT

j_call: TRBJ2-5
v_call: TRBV10-3
clone_size: few
d_call: .
cdr3_aa: CAISEAFQETQYF
cdr3_nt: TGTGCCATCAGTGAAGCTTTCCAAGAGACCCAGTACTTC

j_call: TRBJ1-1
v_call: TRBV5-6
clone_size: many
d_call: .
cdr3_aa: CASSLWRTGAFF
cdr3_nt: TGTGCCAGCAGCTTGTGGCGGACCGGAGCTTTCTTT

j_call: TRBJ2-1
v_call: TRBV25-1
clone_size: few
d_call: .
cdr3_aa: CASSPGVTGALYNEQFF
cdr3_nt: TGTGCCAGCAGCCCGGGGGTCACGGGAGCTCTCTACAATGAGCAGTTCTTC

j_call: TRBJ2-1
v_call: TRBV18
clone_size: .
d_call: TRBD2
cdr3_aa: CASSKGTSGWYNEQFF
cdr3_nt: TGTGCCAGCTCAAAAGGGACTAGCGGATGGTACAATGAGCAGTTCTTC

j_call: TRBJ1-1
v_call: TRBV10-3
clone_size: .
d_call: .
cdr3_aa: CAISGRRNTEAFF
cdr3_nt: TGTGCCATCAGTGGGCGGAGGAACACTGAAGCTTTCTTT

j_call: TRBJ2-1
v_call: TRBV5-1
clone_size: few
d_call: TRBD2
cdr3_aa: CASSWTSGRGNEQFF
cdr3_nt: TGCGCCAGCAGCTGGACTAGCGGGAGGGGGAATGAGCAGTTCTTC